This record looks at one T cell receptor beta chain sequence and its context. Its antigen is still unknown. Because it lacks the conserved phenylalanine or tryptophan at the end, this CDR3 is likely a read error. The DNA is omitted, as the CDR3 cannot be located on it reliably, and the CDR3 follows TCRdb's listing. The sample comes from a study of cytomegalovirus exposure and HLA in healthy donors (dated by TCRdb to 2015 to 2018). About the full investigation: According to an earlier analysis of 550 to 700 of the donors, about 180 million T cells yielded 117 million unique TCR beta sequences and about 300 Gb of sequence data. Among 398 genotyped donors of the cohort, an average of approximately 230,000 unique TCR beta nucleotide sequences were sequenced per donor, about a sixth of them non-productive. Typing coverage varied by locus: about 620-630 donors for A, B, C, DRB1 and DQB1; around 560 for DQA1; around 570 for DPA1; approximately 450 for DPB1. In the later analysis, no new phenotypic data were used to find candidate immune exposures; instead, reliance was placed on TCR beta sequences and their occurrence across donors. In a later analysis, previously published TCR beta repertoires from fewer than 750 donors were re-analyzed and high-resolution HLA genotyping was added so that TCR occurrence patterns could be studied. Of the roughly 400 genotyped donors, around 81% fell in the genetic ancestry cluster associated with self-reported Caucasian donors. Every discovery cohort repertoire had been produced on one sequencing platform. About 300 gigabases of sequencing data and around 88 million unique TCR sequences made up an early release that covered approximately 650 HLA-typed donors. The study profiled the T cell repertoires of about 720 subjects by immunosequencing and related them to cytomegalovirus serostatus. Four or five DR-DQ haplotypes were handled as single units for association and clustering because linkage in the cohort was strong. In an earlier analysis of 550 to 700 of the donors, high-throughput TCR beta sequencing was used to judge whether each TCR beta V gene segment behaved as functional or pseudogenic. Alongside the repertoire data, information on donor age, sex, ethnicity and CMV serostatus was compiled. In a later genetic analysis, genome-wide SNP genotypes for about three fifths of the roughly 670 donors were used, and that subset was treated as a discovery cohort. Both class I and class II loci were covered by HLA typing, at four-digit resolution. The study combined high-throughput TCR immunosequencing, statistical association of individual TCRs with disease status, and machine learning to predict cytomegalovirus infection status. A separate validation cohort of more than 100 different subjects was used in addition to the approximately 610-subject first cohort. The aim of the study was to test whether cataloging public T cell receptors could identify signatures of past pathogen exposure.

CDR1 and CDR2 were assigned from the germline V gene as MNHNS and SASEGT. Counting both end residues, the CDR3 totals 11 amino acids. Study-wide conclusions, independent of this receptor: Because counts were too low, roughly 17 rarely observed V segments, including chromosome 9 orphons, were left out of the earlier analysis of a few hundred of the donors. Specific HLA alleles were associated with 15,000 to 20,000 TCR beta sequences at a false discovery rate of 0.05 in a later analysis. A group of highly shared sequence variants was considered likely to be a technical artifact of the sequencing pipeline. For the cohort, immune exposure information was limited to CMV serostatus. A later analysis found that most CMV-associated TCR beta chains appeared HLA-restricted, with HLA associations seemingly driven largely by CMV exposure. The 87-base-pair reads could not distinguish some IMGT-functional V segments, including TRBV6-2 and TRBV6-3, so those segments were excluded. In vitro tests confirmed that a few of the cytomegalovirus-associated TCR beta chains recognize cytomegalovirus antigens. In a later analysis, several top co-occurrence clusters were reported to appear linked to parvovirus B19, influenza, CMV and Epstein-Barr virus. Because HLA typing was missing for some donors at each locus, association tests included only the typed subset. A further reported finding was that TCR beta sequences accurately predicted the HLA-A and HLA-B alleles for most subjects in the first cohort. A later analysis found that HLA-associated TCR beta chains were more clonally expanded and had lower generation probabilities than equally common non-associated chains. In this cohort, only TCR beta chains were sequenced, and detectable features were limited by the absence of alpha or paired-chain data. In an earlier analysis of some 500 of the donors, most TCR beta V segments appeared in productive rearrangements about 87% or about 30% of the time, broadly matching IMGT annotations. An association between a missense DCLRE1C variant and V-gene and J-gene trimming of TCR beta chains was found in a later genetic analysis and replicated in an independent cohort. According to the authors, the approach could potentially be generalized to other disease states and immunological phenotypes. A later analysis found that TCR association rates varied across HLA loci, with DRB1 alleles showing the most associated TCRs and HLA-C alleles the fewest. Compared with the 666-donor mean, donors in an Asian-associated ancestry cluster had fewer N-insertions in productive TCRs, according to a later genetic analysis. The presence/absence analyses assumed that sequencing depth was roughly uniform across donors, and that assumption may not be true. Assigning TCR associations to individual alleles was difficult when HLA alleles, especially DR and DQ, strongly co-occurred. Cytomegalovirus status was reported to be diagnosed by the classifier with high specificity and sensitivity in both the original and validation cohorts. The study listed 150 to 200 TCR beta chains as associated with cytomegalovirus. Across donors, most TCR sequences were observed very rarely, whereas some public TCRs were present in many individuals. Correlated functional status among segregating V segments might be attributable to linkage disequilibrium, but an unknown experimental factor could not be ruled out.

Library construction relied on the immunoSEQ multiplex PCR assay. For the multiplex PCR, a mixture combining 60 forward primers for TCR Vbeta segments and 13 reverse primers for TCR Jbeta segments was used. The CDR3 region of rearranged TCR beta genes was amplified from genomic DNA with a multiplex PCR assay. Amplified TCR beta libraries were sequenced as 87-base-pair reads on the Illumina HiSeq System. On the study's bioinformatics: In a later analysis, roughly 80 million unique TCR beta chains were counted across the 690 or so repertoires, and roughly 11 million of these chains were shared by at least two donors. Raw reads were error-corrected and collapsed into unique sequences by a nearest-neighbor algorithm in which closely related sequences were merged to remove PCR and sequencing errors. V, D and J gene segments were assigned by aligning CDR3 sequences to IMGT reference sequences. For a sequence to be retained, a match of at least six nucleotides was required to both a V gene segment and a J gene segment. A rearrangement was called productive if the CDR3 had no stop codons and remained in frame with V and J, and every other rearrangement was called non-productive. CDR3 was defined according to IMGT convention as the region running from the second conserved V-encoded cysteine to the conserved J-encoded phenylalanine. The earlier analysis of more than 450 of the donors excluded sequences that lacked an unambiguous match to a single V gene segment. In an earlier analysis of 587 of the donors, a V segment was called functional when productive rearrangements were above 56.7%, and segregating when the standard deviation between donors exceeded 5%. To diagnose cytomegalovirus status from the catalog of TCR beta chain sequences, a statistical classification framework was built. In a later analysis, TCR nucleotide sequences were compared against IMGT/GENE-DB human TR gene sequences so that V and J genes could be assigned. A later analysis assigned CDR3 sequences and most-parsimonious VDJ recombination scenarios with the TCRdist pipeline. In a later analysis, every TCR beta chain was defined by the combination of its CDR3 amino acid sequence and its V-gene family, and reads without a unique V-gene family were dropped. To address suspected cross-contamination and a sequencing artifact, a later analysis removed a few hundred highly shared, low-generation-probability nucleotide sequences. In a later analysis, a clonal expansion index for each public chain was calculated from normalized within-repertoire ranks of inferred template counts. A later analysis computed generation probabilities with a VDJ recombination model fitted to out-of-frame rearrangements, and checked the results against IGoR. Hypergeometric tests were used in a later analysis to score TCR-TCR, TCR-HLA and TCR-CMV co-occurrence, with a repertoire-size bias correction applied to the TCR pairs. To estimate false discovery rates, a later analysis permuted the HLA or CMV assignments 20 times. In a later analysis, co-occurring TCRs were grouped using DBSCAN, with TCRdist sequence similarity added in when clustering inside HLA-allele-positive subsets. For co-occurrence clustering, repertoires with fewer than 30,000 or more than 120,000 public chains were excluded, along with five or six repertoires with anomalous nucleotide sharing. This immuneACCESS table, as held by TCRdb, lists in-frame sequences with V and J called but not all clones. Of the missing ones, under half trace to an unresolved V gene in checked studies; the others have no known cause. V and J calls and clone size are given by that table; D and trimming were obtained from the DNA. Present in this sample are about 220,000 clones, approximately 88% of which were seen just once. The ten largest clones represent more than 0.6% of the sample.

In total, approximately 610 healthy bone marrow donors made up the cohort. At the time of sampling, all cohort members were nominally healthy, though unrecorded immune exposures were likely present. The donor tested CMV seronegative and was one of the 352 seronegative cohort members. A peripheral blood sample was provided by each donor, and peripheral blood mononuclear cells were used for TCR beta sequencing. Genomic DNA extraction from the blood cell samples was performed with the Qiagen DNeasy Blood Extraction Kit. The material sequenced was PBMCs. The receptor was isolated from a boy aged 2-15 years in good health and CMV-seronegative. The chain joins TRBV6-1 to TRBJ1-2; the table's D call of TRBD1 was not tested on the DNA. The CDR3 protein is CASSEGTGRAV.